This T cell receptor (beta chain) originates from a study of T cell responses to AZD1222 COVID-19 vaccine (dated by TCRdb to 2020 to 2022). Background for the entire study: AZD1222 recipients given second doses at about 4 weeks or at about 12 weeks were pooled, since spike-specific TCR depth and breadth were not found to differ between the two schedules. A total of more than 230 trial participants underwent TCR sequencing, of whom approximately 210 received two doses of AZD1222 and 26 received two doses of the MenACWY control vaccine. Enrollment into the trials was organized by age into subgroups of 18-55, 56-69 and 70-plus years, and those subgroups contained approximately 150, 30 and 60 TCR-sequenced participants, respectively.

After removal of 8 bases from V and 11 bases from J, the junction retains 7 bases not matched to a gene. For CDR1 and CDR2, the germline V gene lists MNHEY and SVGAGI. The CDR3 has 11 amino acids, counting the end cysteine and phenylalanine. Only the CDR3 portion is preserved as DNA: 33 bases, with reading frame beginning at the first base. In regard to this clone: The clone's antigen remains unknown. Per-nucleotide qualities are absent, and no much larger clonotype sits a single base away.

The CDR3 regions of human TCRbeta chains were subjected to immunosequencing. The study's own analysis went as follows. TCRs in the repertoires were matched against a reference library of SARS-CoV-2-specific TCRs that had been generated with the MIRA antigen-specificity platform. Breadth was defined as the fraction of unique TCRs that were SARS-CoV-2-associated. Depth was defined as the fraction of total T cells that were SARS-CoV-2-associated. Using the MIRA data, each spike-specific TCR was mapped to the spike region that the TCR reacts to and placed in a CD4 or CD8 class. Log10-transformed breadth and depth values were compared by one-way ANOVA with Sidak's multiple comparisons tests. This immuneACCESS table, as held by TCRdb, lists in-frame sequences with V and J called but not all clones. Of the missing ones, under half trace to an unresolved V gene in checked studies; the others have no known cause. Clone size and V and J calls were adopted from that table, with D and trimming inferred from the DNA. The sample includes about 160,000 clones, with roughly nine tenths observed a single time. The top ten clonotypes cover 1.1% to 1.5% of the sample.

The sample's time point label, in plain terms: baseline before first vaccination. Vaccinee samples came from UK trials COV001 and COV002, including a single-blind randomized controlled phase 2/3 trial of AZD1222 (ChAdOx1 nCoV-19) in healthy adults. Trial participant PBMC samples were collected at day 0 and day 28 after the second dose for TCRbeta chain sequencing. Study-wide conclusions, independent of this receptor: Conclusions about previously exposed vaccinees were limited because only a handful of AZD1222 recipients were SARS-CoV-2 seropositive at baseline. Participants were mostly white British and included more females than males, and it was suggested by the authors that clonal diversity may have been underestimated. In the small 56-69-year group, the increase in depth fell short of significance, most likely because of low power. The vaccine-associated CD4 TCRs covered the entire spike protein, and the dominant responses fell in regions 160-218 and 743-854. Spike-specific TCR breadth and depth rose significantly after two AZD1222 doses compared with day 0 and with MenACWY recipients. Because no day 14 peak-response samples were available, the repertoires could be characterized only after the peak T cell response. Nearly half of unique spike-specific TCRs reportedly recognized epitopes outside regions mutated in the B.1.351 and B.1.1.7 variants.

The sample in question was peripheral blood, obtained on day 0 of AZD1222 vaccination. The sequence is built from TRBV6-5 and TRBJ2-7, with 9 bases matching TRBD1. The receptor was isolated from an adult in good health. The DNA sequence is given as TGTGCCAGCGAGCTAGGGGACAGGGAGTACTTC. Translated, this is CASELGDREYF.